This note documents a single TCR beta chain sequence. V shed 10 bases and J 1 base; nucleotides not matched to a gene: 7. Germline loops: CDR1 LNHDA, CDR2 SQIVND (reference sequence). The CDR3 runs 13 residues. This sample is drawn from a study of blood T cell repertoires in COVID-19. Libraries were prepared by immunoSEQ multiplex PCR; TCRdb keeps only in-frame clonotypes and omits some of them. Among a few hundred thousand clones listed, about 80% were seen once. The rearrangement links TRBV19 to TRBJ2-7; 7 bases are a match to TRBD2. The sample was peripheral blood. The clonotype originates from a man aged 80 or over with acute or convalescent COVID-19. The CDR3 spells CATGEGRSYEQYF. The CDR3 bases are TGTGCCACCGGGGAGGGCCGATCCTACGAGCAGTACTTC.